The source of this TCR beta chain is a study of T cell responses to AZD1222 COVID-19 vaccine. Study findings and constraints: Sampled repertoires all dated from after the peak T cell response. The span of vaccine-associated CD4 TCRs extended across spike, with dominance at 160-218 and 743-854. Among the donors, most were white British and more were female, and clonal diversity was possibly underestimated.

A word on this clone: Its antigen is unidentified.

This CDR3 is built from 15 residues. Germline V gives CDR1 SGHRS, CDR2 YFSETQ. The V and J ends lost 5 bases and 5 bases respectively, with 18 bases between them. Only in-frame clones appear in the TCRdb table, and some are missing; sequencing was by immunoSEQ multiplex PCR. The data show 75,000 to 100,000 clones, about 90% seen once. The sequenced sample was peripheral blood, obtained on day 0 of AZD1222 vaccination. The receptor comes from an adult in good health. This rearrangement joins TRBV5-1 to TRBJ2-3, with D perhaps assigned TRBD1 or TRBD2 (6 bases each). CDR3 nucleotides: TGCGCCAGCAGTTACGGGGGCGACTCCAGAGATACGCAGTATTTT. This encodes CASSYGGDSRDTQYF.